Only a few counts were recorded for the clone carrying this TCR beta chain. Its target is unknown. Measured with immunoSEQ multiplex PCR; TCRdb has only the in-frame clones, and not every one. The table has fewer than 150,000 clones, about 89% seen once. The data are from a study of T cell responses to AZD1222 COVID-19 vaccine. Study results and limitations: Spike was spanned by vaccine-associated CD4 TCRs, which were dominant at 160-218 and 743-854. The number of AZD1222 recipients seropositive at baseline was only six. Without day 14 samples, only post-peak T cell repertoires were studied. Clonal diversity was possibly underestimated, and white British individuals and females predominated among donors.

Germline lookup yields CDR1 KGHSH and CDR2 LQKENI. V lost 3 bases and J lost 0, with 9 bases in between. The CDR3 runs 15 residues. This receptor was identified in an adult who received the AZD1222 COVID-19 vaccine. The chain has TRBV18 and TRBJ1-3; the D gene is possibly TRBD1 (5 bases). The sequencing here drew on peripheral blood, taken 28 days after the second AZD1222 dose. The CDR3 DNA follows: TGTGCCAGCTCACCGCGACAGAGCTCTGGAAACACCATATATTTT. Translating gives CASSPRQSSGNTIYF.